The next 17 T cell receptor beta chains were all read from a single sample in a study of T-cell reconstitution after alpha-beta-depleted transplantation in children. Unique molecular identifiers were used in preparing the TCRbeta library. TCRdb re-called the PCR reads through MiXCR, storing one row per CDR3 protein. The data contain some 200,000 distinct CDR3 sequences, 6.6% of them singletons. Sequences were derived from PBMCs, sampled before TCRalphabeta/CD19-depleted stem cell transplant. The receptor set was obtained from a boy younger than 10 with acute lymphoblastic leukemia, due to receive a stem cell transplant.

The chain is built from TRBV29-1 and TRBJ2-1, with 8 bases aligning to TRBD2. The CDR3 is 14 residues long. Germline lookup yields CDR1 SQVTM and CDR2 ANQGSEA. Losses at the gene ends were 6 bases for V and 1 base for J; bases not matched to a gene: 5. DNA of the CDR3: TGCAGCGTAGGGCGGGGGGCATCCTACAATGAGCAGTTCTTC. This sequence encodes CSVGRGASYNEQFF.

This sequence joins TRBV28 and TRBJ2-7, with TRBD2 identical over 7 bases. The germline V gene has CDR1 MDHEN and CDR2 SYDVKM. V lost 7 bases and J lost 3; bases outside the gene matches: 15. The CDR3 runs 16 residues. In nucleotides, the CDR3 is TGTGCCAGCATCGGGGCGGGAGAAGGTAGACGCTACGAGCAGTACTTC. Its translation: CASIGAGEGRRYEQYF.

This clonotype occurred a few times. The rearrangement links TRBV5-1 to TRBJ2-3; no clear D. The germline V gene has CDR1 SGHRS and CDR2 YFSETQ. This CDR3 has 17 residues. V was shortened by 3 bases and J by 5 bases, with 22 bases between the two germline ends. CDR3 loop: CASSSPSNTDTRDTQYF. The CDR3 DNA is TGCGCCAGCAGCTCACCAAGCAACACAGATACGCGAGATACGCAGTATTTT. Full variable domain (rest looked up from reference TRBV5-1 and TRBJ2-3): KAGVTQTPRYLIKTRGQQVTLSCSPISGHRSVSWYQQTPGQGLQFLFEYFSETQRNKGNFPGRFSGRQFSNSRSEMNVSTLELGDSALYLCASSSPSNTDTRDTQYFGPGTRLTVL.

On this clonotype: Just one base apart from a much larger clone, this may be a read error. The rearrangement links TRBV7-9 to TRBJ1-2; D unclear. V was clipped by 6 bases and J by 2 bases, with 10 bases between them. The germline V gene has CDR1 SEHNR and CDR2 FQNEAQ (reference sequence). The CDR3 spans 13 residues. The CDR3 here is CASRFFTNYGYTF. The CDR3 bases are TGTGCCAGCAGATTCTTCACGAACTATGGCTACACCTTC.

This clonotype was counted many times. This chain uses TRBV11-1 with TRBJ2-3; 9 bases are a match to TRBD2. CDR1 is SGHAT and CDR2 is FQDESV in the germline V gene (reference sequence). With 5 bases clipped from V and 0 bases from J, the junction kept 0 bases outside the gene matches. The CDR3 covers 14 residues. As DNA, the CDR3 is TGTGCCAGCAGCACTAGCGGGAGCACAGATACGCAGTATTTT. As protein: CASSTSGSTDTQYF.

The V call is TRBV7-2, the J call TRBJ1-2; no definite D call. Germline CDR1 reads SGHTA; CDR2 reads FQGNSA. V was pared by 1 base and J by 5 bases, with 8 bases between. This CDR3 spans 13 amino acids. CDR3 residues: CASSLGRIYGYTF. Written as DNA, the CDR3 is TGTGCCAGCAGCTTAGGCAGGATTTATGGCTACACCTTC.

Only a few counts were recorded for this clonotype. This chain connects TRBV20-1 to TRBJ2-4; D unclear. CDR3 size: 14 residues. Germline CDR1 and CDR2: DFQATT and SNEGSKA (reference sequence). V was clipped by 1 base and J by 0 bases, with 7 bases between them. The CDR3 DNA reads TGCAGTGCTAGAGGGAAGATAGCCAAAAACATTCAGTACTTC. It translates to CSARGKIAKNIQYF.

This clonotype was detected only a few times. The chain recombines TRBV2 with TRBJ2-5; TRBD2 agrees at 9 bases. The CDR3 runs 14 residues. Losses at the gene ends were 3 bases for V and 5 bases for J; bases not matched to a gene: 4. Germline lookup yields CDR1 SNHLY and CDR2 FYNNEI. CDR3 sequence reads: CASSDPTSGETQYF. CDR3 DNA: TGTGCCAGCAGTGACCCCACTAGCGGGGAGACCCAGTACTTC.

In this sample, this clonotype turned up many times. The rearrangement joins TRBV7-9 to TRBJ2-6; D is undetermined. This CDR3 has 15 residues. The V and J ends lost 5 bases and 4 bases respectively, with 12 bases between them. CDR1 is SEHNR and CDR2 is FQNEAQ in the germline V gene (reference sequence). CDR3 sequence: CASSAYPGGANVLTF. The DNA of the CDR3 is TGTGCCAGCAGCGCCTATCCCGGCGGGGCCAACGTCCTGACTTTC.

The chain joins TRBV5-5 to TRBJ2-7, with a weak D call TRBD1 (6 bases). CDR1 is SGHKS, CDR2 YYEKEE, per germline (reference sequence). The CDR3 runs 13 residues. V lost 3 bases, J lost 3 bases, and 10 bases lay in between. The DNA for the CDR3 is TGTGCCAGCAGCTGGGGACACAACTACGAGCAGTACTTC. Protein product: CASSWGHNYEQYF.

This clonotype was detected many times. The chain joins TRBV20-1 to TRBJ1-1, with unresolved D. CDR1 and CDR2 from the germline V gene are DFQATT and SNEGSKA (reference sequence). V was pared by 6 bases and J by 4 bases, with 15 bases between. The CDR3 extends over 13 amino acids. In DNA, the CDR3 is TGCAGTGCAACCGGAGGTCGGATCACTGAAGCTTTCTTT. This encodes CSATGGRITEAFF.

This clonotype was seen many times. DNA for the CDR3: TGTGCCAGCAGTTACTATCCCCCAGGGCAAGAGACCCAGTACTTC. Translating gives CASSYYPPGQETQYF. V gene TRBV6-5 combines with J gene TRBJ2-5; D perhaps matches TRBD1 (5 bases). The CDR3 consists of 15 residues. The V end was cut by 1 base, the J end by 2 bases, with 11 bases between. Looked up from germline, CDR1 is MNHEY and CDR2 is SVGAGI.

At least ten counts were recorded for this clonotype. The CDR3 coding sequence is TGCGCCAGCAGGAGCGCCGGGGAGCTGTTTTTT. Translated: CASRSAGELFF. The rearrangement uses TRBV5-1 and TRBJ2-2; D is unresolved. V was shortened by 5 bases and J by 6 bases, with 5 bases between the two germline ends. Germline CDR1 SGHRS, CDR2 YFSETQ. This CDR3 has 11 amino acids.

This clonotype was found a few times. The V gene is TRBV6-5, the J gene TRBJ1-2, with 11 bases aligning to TRBD1. This CDR3 spans 17 amino acids. The junction had 10 bases not matched to a gene; V was cut back by 0 bases and J by 7 bases. Germline-derived CDR1 and CDR2 are MNHEY and SVGAGI. The CDR3 coding sequence is TGTGCCAGCAGTTACTCCCTGAGGGACAGGGGGGGAGGTGGCTACACCTTC. This translates into CASSYSLRDRGGGGYTF.

This clonotype showed up many times. The chain couples TRBV20-1 to TRBJ2-1, with D unclear. Germline V gives CDR1 DFQATT, CDR2 SNEGSKA (reference sequence). CDR3 length: 14 amino acids. V was clipped by 4 bases and J by 2 bases, with 12 bases between them. The DNA of the CDR3 is TGCAGTGCTACACGCGGCGCCCCCTACAATGAGCAGTTCTTC. Translation: CSATRGAPYNEQFF.

In this sample, this clonotype turned up many times. V gene TRBV2 combines with J gene TRBJ1-2, with TRBD1 matching over 7 bases. Per the germline V gene, CDR1 is SNHLY and CDR2 is FYNNEI. Trimming took 7 bases from V and 7 from J; bases not matched to a gene: 12. CDR3 size: 14 residues. The DNA of the CDR3 is TGTGCCAGCATAGAACAGGGGCCGACACGTGGCTACACCTTC. Its protein product is CASIEQGPTRGYTF.

The V gene is TRBV7-2, the J gene TRBJ2-3; 12 bases are shared with TRBD2. Germline CDR1 reads SGHTA; CDR2 reads FQGNSA. The CDR3 extends over 17 amino acids. V lost 1 base, J lost 7 bases, and 9 bases stayed unmatched. The CDR3 DNA reads as TGTGCCAGCAGCTTAGAGCTAGCGGGAGGGCCTAGGTATACGCAGTATTTT. Translating it yields CASSLELAGGPRYTQYF.